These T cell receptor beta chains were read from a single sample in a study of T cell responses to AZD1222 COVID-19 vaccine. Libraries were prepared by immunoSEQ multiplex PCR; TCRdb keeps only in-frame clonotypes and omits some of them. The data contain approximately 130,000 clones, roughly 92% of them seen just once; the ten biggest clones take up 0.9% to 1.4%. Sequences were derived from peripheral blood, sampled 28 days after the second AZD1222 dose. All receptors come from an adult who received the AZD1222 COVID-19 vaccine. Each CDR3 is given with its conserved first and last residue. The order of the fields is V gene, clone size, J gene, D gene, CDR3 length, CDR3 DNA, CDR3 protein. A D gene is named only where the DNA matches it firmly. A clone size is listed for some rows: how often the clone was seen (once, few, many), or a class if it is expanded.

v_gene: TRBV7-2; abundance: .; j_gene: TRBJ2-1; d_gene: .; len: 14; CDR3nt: TGTGCCAGCAGCCCCCGTAGCGGCAGGGGGGAGCAGTTCTTC; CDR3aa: CASSPRSGRGEQFF
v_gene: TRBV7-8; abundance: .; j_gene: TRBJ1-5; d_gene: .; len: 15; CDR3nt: TGTGCCAGCAGTTCCCACAGGGTGGCTCGTCAGCCCCAGCATTTT; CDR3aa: CASSSHRVARQPQHF
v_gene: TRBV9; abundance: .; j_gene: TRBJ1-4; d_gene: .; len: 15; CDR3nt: TGTGCCAGCACCAAGAGTGAGGGGCGTAATGAAAAACTGTTTTTT; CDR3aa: CASTKSEGRNEKLFF
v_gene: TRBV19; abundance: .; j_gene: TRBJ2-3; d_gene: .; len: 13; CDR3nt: TGTGCCAGTAGTTTGCCAAGGGCAGATACGCAGTATTTT; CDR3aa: CASSLPRADTQYF
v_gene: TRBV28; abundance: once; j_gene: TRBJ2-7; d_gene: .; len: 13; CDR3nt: TGTGCCAGCAGTATCACCCTTATCCCCGAGCAGTACTTC; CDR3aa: CASSITLIPEQYF
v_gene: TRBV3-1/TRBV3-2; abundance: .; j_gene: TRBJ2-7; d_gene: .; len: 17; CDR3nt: TGTGCCAGCAGCCCCGGAAACGGACTTCACGGCGCTCACGAGCAGTACTTC; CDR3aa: CASSPGNGLHGAHEQYF
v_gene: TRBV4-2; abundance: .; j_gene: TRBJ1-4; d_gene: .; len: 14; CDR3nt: TGTGCCAGCAGCCCGACGGGAACTAATGAAAAACTGTTTTTT; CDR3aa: CASSPTGTNEKLFF
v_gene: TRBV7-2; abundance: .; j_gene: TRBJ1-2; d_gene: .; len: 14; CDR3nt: TGTGCCAGCAGCTTATGGCAGGAATCTTACGGCTACACCTTC; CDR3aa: CASSLWQESYGYTF
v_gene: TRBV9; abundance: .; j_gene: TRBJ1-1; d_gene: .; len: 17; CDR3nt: TGTGCCAGCAGCGTAATAATCGGGGGCGCGGGGAACACTGAAGCTTTCTTT; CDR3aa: CASSVIIGGAGNTEAFF
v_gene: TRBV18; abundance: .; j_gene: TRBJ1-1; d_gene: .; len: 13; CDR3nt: TGTGCCAGCTCACCAATGAGGGACACTGAAGCTTTCTTT; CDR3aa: CASSPMRDTEAFF
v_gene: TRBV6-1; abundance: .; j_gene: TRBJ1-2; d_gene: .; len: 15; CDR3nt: TGTGCCAGCAGTGAAGCGGGGCGGGACACGGTCGGCTACACCTTC; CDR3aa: CASSEAGRDTVGYTF
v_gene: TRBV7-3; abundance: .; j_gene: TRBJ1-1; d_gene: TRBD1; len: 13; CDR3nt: TGTGCCAGCAGCATAGACAGGGGCACTGAAGCTTTCTTT; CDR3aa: CASSIDRGTEAFF
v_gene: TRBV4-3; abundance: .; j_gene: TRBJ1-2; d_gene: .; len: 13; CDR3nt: TGCGCCAGCAGCCAAGACCCGGGGTCCAGCTACACCTTC; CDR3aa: CASSQDPGSSYTF
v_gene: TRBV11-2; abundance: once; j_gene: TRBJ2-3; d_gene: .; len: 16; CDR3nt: TGTGCCAGCAGCTTAGTCCCTTCCCGGGGCACAGATACGCAGTATTTT; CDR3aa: CASSLVPSRGTDTQYF
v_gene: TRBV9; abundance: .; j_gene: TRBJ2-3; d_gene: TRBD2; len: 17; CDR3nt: TGTGCCAGCAGCGTTGCGGGAGGGCCCTCGCGCACAGATACGCAGTATTTT; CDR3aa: CASSVAGGPSRTDTQYF
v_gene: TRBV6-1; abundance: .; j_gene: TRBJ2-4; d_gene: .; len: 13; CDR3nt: TGTGCCAGCAGTGAAAGCAGAGAAAACATTCAGTACTTC; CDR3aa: CASSESRENIQYF
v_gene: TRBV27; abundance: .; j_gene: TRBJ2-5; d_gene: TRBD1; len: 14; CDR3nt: TGTGCCAGCAGAGGGCAGGGGGCAATTGGGACCCAGTACTTC; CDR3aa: CASRGQGAIGTQYF
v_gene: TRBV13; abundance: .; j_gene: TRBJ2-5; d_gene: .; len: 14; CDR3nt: TGTGCCAGCAGCTTAGGCGGGGCCGGAGAGACCCAGTACTTC; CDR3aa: CASSLGGAGETQYF
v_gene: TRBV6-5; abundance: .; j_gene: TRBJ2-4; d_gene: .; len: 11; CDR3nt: TGTGCCAGCAGTTACAAAAACATTCAGTACTTC; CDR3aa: CASSYKNIQYF
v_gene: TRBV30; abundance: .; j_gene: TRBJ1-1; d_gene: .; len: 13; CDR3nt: TGTGCCTGGAGTTCCAACCCGAACACTGAAGCTTTCTTT; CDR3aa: CAWSSNPNTEAFF
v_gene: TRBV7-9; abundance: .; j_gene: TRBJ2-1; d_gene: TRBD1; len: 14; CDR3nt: TGTGCCAGCAGCCCTGACAGGGGTTACAATGAGCAGTTCTTC; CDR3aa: CASSPDRGYNEQFF
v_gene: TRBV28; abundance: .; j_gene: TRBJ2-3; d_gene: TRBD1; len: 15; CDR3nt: TGTGCCAGCAGTCCACCGGGACAGTCGGCCGATACGCAGTATTTT; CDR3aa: CASSPPGQSADTQYF
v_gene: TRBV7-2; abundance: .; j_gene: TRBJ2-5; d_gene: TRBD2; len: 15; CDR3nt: TGTGCCAGCAGCGTGGCGTCTAGCGGAAAAGAGACCCAGTACTTC; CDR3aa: CASSVASSGKETQYF
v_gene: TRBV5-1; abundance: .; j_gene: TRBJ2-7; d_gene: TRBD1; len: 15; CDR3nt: TGCGCCAGCAGCTTGAAGGGACAGGGGGCCTCCGAGCAGTACTTC; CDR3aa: CASSLKGQGASEQYF
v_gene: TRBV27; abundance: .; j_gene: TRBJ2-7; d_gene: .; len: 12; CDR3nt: TGTGCCAGTCGGGACAACTCCTACGAGCAGTACTTC; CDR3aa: CASRDNSYEQYF
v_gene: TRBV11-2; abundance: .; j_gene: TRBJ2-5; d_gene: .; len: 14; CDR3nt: TGTGCCAGCAGCCGTCCTAGCGTTCAAGAGACCCAGTACTTC; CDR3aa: CASSRPSVQETQYF
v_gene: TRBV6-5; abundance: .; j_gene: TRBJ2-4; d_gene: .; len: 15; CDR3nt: TGTGCCAGCAGTTACTCTACCAGCGGTAAAAACATTCAGTACTTC; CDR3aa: CASSYSTSGKNIQYF
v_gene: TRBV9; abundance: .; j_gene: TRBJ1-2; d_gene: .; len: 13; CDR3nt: TGTGCCAGCAGCCCGATGGATAACTATGGCTACACCTTC; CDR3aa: CASSPMDNYGYTF
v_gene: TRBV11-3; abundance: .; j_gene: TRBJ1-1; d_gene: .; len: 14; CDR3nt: TGTGCCAGCAGTCAAGTAACCCAGAACACTGAAGCTTTCTTT; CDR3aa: CASSQVTQNTEAFF
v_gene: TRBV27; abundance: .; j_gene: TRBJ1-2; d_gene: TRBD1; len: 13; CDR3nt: TGTGCCAGCAGTTACCCAGGGGGTTTCGGCTACACCTTC; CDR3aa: CASSYPGGFGYTF
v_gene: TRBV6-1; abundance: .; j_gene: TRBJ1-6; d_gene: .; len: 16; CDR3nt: TGTGCCAGCAGTGGCTTAGGGCAGGGATCGTATTCACCCCTCCACTTT; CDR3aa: CASSGLGQGSYSPLHF
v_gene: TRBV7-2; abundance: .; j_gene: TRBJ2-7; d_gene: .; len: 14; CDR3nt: TGTGCCAGCAGCTTCGGGCGGAACTCCTACGAGCAGTACTTC; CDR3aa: CASSFGRNSYEQYF
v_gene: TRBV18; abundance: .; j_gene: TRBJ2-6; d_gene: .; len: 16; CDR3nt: TGTGCCAGCTCACCGATGGGGACCGGAGGGGCCAACGTCCTGACTTTC; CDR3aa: CASSPMGTGGANVLTF
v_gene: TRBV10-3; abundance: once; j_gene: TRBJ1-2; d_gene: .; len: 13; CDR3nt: TGTGCCATCCGGGACAACGGGTACTATGGCTACACCTTC; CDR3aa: CAIRDNGYYGYTF
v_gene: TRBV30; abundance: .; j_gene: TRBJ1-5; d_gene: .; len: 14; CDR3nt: TGTGCCGGAGGGAGAGGGCGTAGCAATCAGCCCCAGCATTTT; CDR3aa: CAGGRGRSNQPQHF
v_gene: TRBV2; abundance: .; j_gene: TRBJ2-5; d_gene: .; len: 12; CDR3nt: TGTGCCAGCAGACCCGGGGGAGAGACCCAGTACTTC; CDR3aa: CASRPGGETQYF
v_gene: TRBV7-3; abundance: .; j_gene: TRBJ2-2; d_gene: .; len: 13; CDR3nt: TGTGCCAGCAGCTTCGGGGGCTCCGGGGAGCTGTTTTTT; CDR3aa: CASSFGGSGELFF
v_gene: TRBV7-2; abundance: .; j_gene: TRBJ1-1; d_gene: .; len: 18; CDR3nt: TGTGCCAGCAGCCCTTTCCATACGATACAGGTAATGAACACTGAAGCTTTCTTT; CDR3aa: CASSPFHTIQVMNTEAFF
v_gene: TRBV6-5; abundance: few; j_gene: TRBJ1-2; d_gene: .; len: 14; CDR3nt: TGTGCCAGCAGTTACGGCCAGGCTGGCTATGGCTACACCTTC; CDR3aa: CASSYGQAGYGYTF
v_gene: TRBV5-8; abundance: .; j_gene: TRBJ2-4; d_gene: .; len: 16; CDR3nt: TGTGCCAGCAGCTTGGGGCTGGGGGACACCTTAAACATTCAGTACTTC; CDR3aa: CASSLGLGDTLNIQYF
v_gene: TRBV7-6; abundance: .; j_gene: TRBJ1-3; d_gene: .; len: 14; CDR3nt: TGTGCCAGCAGCTTCGGGGGACCTGGAAACACCATATATTTT; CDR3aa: CASSFGGPGNTIYF
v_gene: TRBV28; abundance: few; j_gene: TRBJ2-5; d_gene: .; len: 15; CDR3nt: TGTGCCAGCAGTTTAGAAAGCCGGGAGTGGGAGACCCAGTACTTC; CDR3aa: CASSLESREWETQYF